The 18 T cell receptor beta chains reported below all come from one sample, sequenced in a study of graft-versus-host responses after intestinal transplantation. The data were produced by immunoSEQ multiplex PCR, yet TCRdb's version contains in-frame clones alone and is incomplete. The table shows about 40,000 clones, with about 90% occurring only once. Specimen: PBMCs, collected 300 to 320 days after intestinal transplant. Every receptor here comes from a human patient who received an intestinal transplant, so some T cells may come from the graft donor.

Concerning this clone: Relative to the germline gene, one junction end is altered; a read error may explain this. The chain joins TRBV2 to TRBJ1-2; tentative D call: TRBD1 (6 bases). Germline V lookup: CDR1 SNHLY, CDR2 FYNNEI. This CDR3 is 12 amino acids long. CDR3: CASSEVYGTYAF. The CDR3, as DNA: TGTGCCAGCAGTGAAGTTTATGGGACATACGCCTTC.

The CDR3 region is CASSQGQVPRETQYF. As DNA, the CDR3 is TGTGCCAGCAGTCAGGGACAGGTACCGAGGGAGACCCAGTACTTC. The chain couples TRBV6-6 to TRBJ2-5, with 8 bases matching TRBD1. From germline, CDR1 is MNHNY and CDR2 SVGAGI (reference sequence). This CDR3 spans 15 amino acids. J was trimmed by 5 bases and V by 5 bases; bases with no gene match: 10.

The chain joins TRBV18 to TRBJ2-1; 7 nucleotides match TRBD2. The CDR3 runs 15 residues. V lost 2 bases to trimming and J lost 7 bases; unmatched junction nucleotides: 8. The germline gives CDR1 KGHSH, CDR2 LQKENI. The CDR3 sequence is CASSPGAGAGNEQFF. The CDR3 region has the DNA TGTGCCAGCTCACCAGGGGCGGGAGCAGGGAATGAGCAGTTCTTC.

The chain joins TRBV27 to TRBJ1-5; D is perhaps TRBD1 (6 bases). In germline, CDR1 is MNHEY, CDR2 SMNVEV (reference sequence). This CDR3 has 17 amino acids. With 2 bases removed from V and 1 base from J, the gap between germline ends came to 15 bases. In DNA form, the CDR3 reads TGTGCCAGCAGTTTAGCAACAGGGAACACAAGCAATCAGCCCCAGCATTTT. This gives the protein CASSLATGNTSNQPQHF.

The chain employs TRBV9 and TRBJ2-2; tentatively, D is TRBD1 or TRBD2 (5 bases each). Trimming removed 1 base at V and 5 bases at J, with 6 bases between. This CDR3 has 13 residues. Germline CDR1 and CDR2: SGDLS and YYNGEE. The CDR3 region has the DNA TGTGCCAGCAGCGTATGGGGGACCGGGGAGCTGTTTTTT. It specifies CASSVWGTGELFF.

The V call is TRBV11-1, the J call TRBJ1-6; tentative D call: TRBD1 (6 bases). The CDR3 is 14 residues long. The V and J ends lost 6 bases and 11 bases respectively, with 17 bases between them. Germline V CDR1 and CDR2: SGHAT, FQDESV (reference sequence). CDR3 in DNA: TGTGCCAGCAGTCCGACAGGCCTCCTGACACCCCTCCACTTT. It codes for CASSPTGLLTPLHF.

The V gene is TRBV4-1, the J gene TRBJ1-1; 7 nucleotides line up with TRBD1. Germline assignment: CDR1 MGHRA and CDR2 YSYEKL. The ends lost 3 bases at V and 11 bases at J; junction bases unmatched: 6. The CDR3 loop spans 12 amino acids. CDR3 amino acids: CASSHDREYAFF. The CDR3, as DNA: TGCGCCAGCAGCCATGACAGGGAGTATGCTTTCTTT.

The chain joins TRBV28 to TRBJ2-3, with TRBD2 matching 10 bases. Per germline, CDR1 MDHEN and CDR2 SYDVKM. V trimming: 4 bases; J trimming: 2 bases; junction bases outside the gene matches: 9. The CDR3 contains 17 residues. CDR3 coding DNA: TGTGCCAGCAGTTCCCCCCTACTAGCGGGGAACACAGATACGCAGTATTTT. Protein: CASSSPLLAGNTDTQYF.

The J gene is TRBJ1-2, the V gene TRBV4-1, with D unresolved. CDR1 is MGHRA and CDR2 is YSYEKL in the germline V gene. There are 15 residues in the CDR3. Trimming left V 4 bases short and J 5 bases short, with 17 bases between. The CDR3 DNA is TGCGCCAGCAGCCCAGGTCTCCTCCAATTTTATGGCTACACCTTC. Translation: CASSPGLLQFYGYTF.

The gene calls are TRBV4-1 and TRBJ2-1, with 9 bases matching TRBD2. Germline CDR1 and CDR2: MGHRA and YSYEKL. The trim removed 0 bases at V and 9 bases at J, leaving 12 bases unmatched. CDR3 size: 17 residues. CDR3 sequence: CASSQDAQGGGAGEQFF. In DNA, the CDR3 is TGCGCCAGCAGCCAAGATGCACAAGGCGGGGGGGCCGGTGAGCAGTTCTTC.

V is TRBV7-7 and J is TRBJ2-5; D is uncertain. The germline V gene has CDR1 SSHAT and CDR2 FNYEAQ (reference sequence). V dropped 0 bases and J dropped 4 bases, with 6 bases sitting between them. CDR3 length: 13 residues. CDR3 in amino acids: CASSLAQRETQYF. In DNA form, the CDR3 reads TGTGCCAGCAGCTTAGCGCAACGAGAGACCCAGTACTTC.

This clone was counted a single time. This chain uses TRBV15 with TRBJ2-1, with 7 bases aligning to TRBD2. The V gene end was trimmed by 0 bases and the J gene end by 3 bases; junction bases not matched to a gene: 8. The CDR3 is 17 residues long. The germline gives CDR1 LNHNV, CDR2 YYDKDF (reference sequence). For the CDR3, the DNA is TGTGCCACCAGCAGAGATTATACGGGGGGATACTACAATGAGCAGTTCTTC. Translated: CATSRDYTGGYYNEQFF.

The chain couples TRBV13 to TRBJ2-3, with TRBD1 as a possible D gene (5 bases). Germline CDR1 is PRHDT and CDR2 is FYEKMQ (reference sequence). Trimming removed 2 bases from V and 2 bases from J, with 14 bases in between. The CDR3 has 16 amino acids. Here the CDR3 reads CASSLNGKTDTDTQYF. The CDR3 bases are TGTGCCAGCAGCTTAAACGGCAAGACAGACACAGATACGCAGTATTTT.

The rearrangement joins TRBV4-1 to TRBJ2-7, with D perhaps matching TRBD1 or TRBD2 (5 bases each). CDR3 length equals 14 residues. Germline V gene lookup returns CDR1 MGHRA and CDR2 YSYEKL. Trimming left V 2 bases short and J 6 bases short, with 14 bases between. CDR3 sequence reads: CASSQRGWGSEQYF. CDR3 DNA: TGCGCCAGCAGCCAACGGGGATGGGGGAGCGAGCAGTACTTC.

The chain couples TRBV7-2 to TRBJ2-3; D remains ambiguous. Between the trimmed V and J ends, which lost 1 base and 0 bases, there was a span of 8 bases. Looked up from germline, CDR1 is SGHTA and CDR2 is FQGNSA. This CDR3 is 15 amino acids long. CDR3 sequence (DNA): TGTGCCAGCAGCTTAGTCCACCCTAGCACAGATACGCAGTATTTT. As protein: CASSLVHPSTDTQYF.

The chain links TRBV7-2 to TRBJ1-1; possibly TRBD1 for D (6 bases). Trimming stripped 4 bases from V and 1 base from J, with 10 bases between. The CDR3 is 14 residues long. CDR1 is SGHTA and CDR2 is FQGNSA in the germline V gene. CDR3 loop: CASSWGLGNTEAFF. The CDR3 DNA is TGTGCCAGCAGCTGGGGGCTTGGGAACACTGAAGCTTTCTTT.

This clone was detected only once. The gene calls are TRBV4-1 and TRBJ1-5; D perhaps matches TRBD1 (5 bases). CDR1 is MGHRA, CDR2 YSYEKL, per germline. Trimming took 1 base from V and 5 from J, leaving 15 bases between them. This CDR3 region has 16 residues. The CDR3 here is CASSQVPTAAYQPQHF. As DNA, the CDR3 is TGCGCCAGCAGCCAAGTTCCGACAGCCGCCTATCAGCCCCAGCATTTT.

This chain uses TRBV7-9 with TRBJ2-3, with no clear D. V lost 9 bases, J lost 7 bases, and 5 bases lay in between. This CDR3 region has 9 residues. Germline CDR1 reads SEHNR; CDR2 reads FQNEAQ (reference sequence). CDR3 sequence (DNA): TGTGCCAGAGGAAATACGCAGTATTTT. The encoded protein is CARGNTQYF.